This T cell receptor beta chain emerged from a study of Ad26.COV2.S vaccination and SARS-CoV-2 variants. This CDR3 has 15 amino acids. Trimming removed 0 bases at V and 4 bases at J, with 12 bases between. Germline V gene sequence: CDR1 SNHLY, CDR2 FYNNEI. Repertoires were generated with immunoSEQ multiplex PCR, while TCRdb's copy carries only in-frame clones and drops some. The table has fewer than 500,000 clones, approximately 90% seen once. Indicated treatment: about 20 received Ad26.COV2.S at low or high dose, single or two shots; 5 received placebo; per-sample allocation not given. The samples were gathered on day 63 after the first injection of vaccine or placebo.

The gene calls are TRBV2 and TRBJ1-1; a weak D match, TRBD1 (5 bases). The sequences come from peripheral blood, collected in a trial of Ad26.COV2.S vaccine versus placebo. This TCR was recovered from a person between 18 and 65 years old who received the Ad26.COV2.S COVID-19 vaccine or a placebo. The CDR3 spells CASSEALRGTTEAFF. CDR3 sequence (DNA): TGTGCCAGCAGTGAAGCGCTTCGGGGGACCACTGAAGCTTTCTTT.